The source of this T cell receptor (beta chain) is a study of blood T cell repertoires in COVID-19. The overall study: There were acute and convalescent COVID-19 samples, and they came from the United States, Italy and Spain. The analysed material was cDNA or gDNA that came from T cells, B-cell-depleted T cells, or PBMCs.

Under the authors' procedure: Scientists estimated how many nucleated cells there were by amplifying reference gene primers. Profiling relied on immunoSEQ multiplex PCR, and the TCRdb table lists in-frame clones only, not all of them. V and J calls and clone size come straight from that table; D and trimming were deduced from the DNA. The sample records tens of thousands of clones, approximately 80% being singletons. While infection was still active, Seattle patients were enrolled and then followed longitudinally. J was trimmed by 4 bases and V by 1 base; bases with no gene match: 6. CDR1 and CDR2 (germline): SGHAT, FQNNGV. The CDR3 extends over 15 amino acids.

The sequence came from a man under 40 with COVID-19, enrolled during active disease. Sequencing was performed on peripheral blood. The chain employs TRBV11-2 and TRBJ1-1; 7 bases align to TRBD1. CDR3 protein: CASSLGQGVGTEAFF. CDR3 DNA: TGTGCCAGCAGCTTAGGCCAGGGGGTTGGCACTGAAGCTTTCTTT.